This T cell receptor (beta chain) emerged from a study of cytomegalovirus exposure and HLA in healthy donors. Study-wide results and caveats: When analyzed later, the rates of TCR association showed variation by HLA locus, with DRB1 the most and HLA-C the fewest.

The PCR had 60 Vbeta and 13 Jbeta primers. Measured with immunoSEQ multiplex PCR; TCRdb has only the in-frame clones, and not every one. The profile shows roughly 100,000 clones, 69% of them singletons. As for this clone: Its specificity is not known.

The receptor was derived from a young man in good health and CMV-seronegative. Sequencing input: PBMCs.

CDR3 loop: CASSELHSGEQYF. The CDR3 bases are TGTGCCAGCAGTGAATTGCATTCGGGCGAGCAGTACTTC. The rearrangement uses TRBV6-1 and TRBJ2-7; D not resolved. Per the germline V gene, CDR1 is MNHNS and CDR2 is SASEGT. CDR3 length equals 13 residues. Trimming cost V 2 bases and J 6 bases, with 11 bases left between them.